Shown below are 22 T cell receptor beta chains from a single sample sequenced in a study of Ad26.COV2.S vaccination and SARS-CoV-2 variants. Regarding treatment: approximately 18 received Ad26.COV2.S at low or high dose, single or two shots; roughly five received placebo; per-sample allocation not given. At day 63 after the first vaccine or placebo injection, samples were drawn. Data came from immunoSEQ multiplex PCR; TCRdb stores just in-frame clones and leaves some out. The sample yields around 270,000 clones, about 83% seen once. Sequencing was performed on peripheral blood, taken in a trial of Ad26.COV2.S vaccine versus placebo. The receptors were sampled from a person aged 18 to 65 who received the Ad26.COV2.S COVID-19 vaccine or a placebo.

The chain is built from TRBV20-1 and TRBJ2-7; perhaps TRBD1 as D (6 bases). V dropped 3 bases and J dropped 3 bases, with 9 bases sitting between them. The CDR3 runs to 12 residues. Per the germline V gene, CDR1 is DFQATT and CDR2 is SNEGSKA (reference sequence). The CDR3, as DNA: TGCAGTGCTAGTGCACAGGGCTACGAGCAGTACGTC. Its protein is CSASAQGYEQYV.

This chain links TRBV6-2 or TRBV6-3 with TRBJ2-7, with D perhaps given as TRBD1 or TRBD2 (5 bases each). The CDR3 has 14 amino acids. Germline V gene data show CDR1 as MNHEY and CDR2 as SVGEGT. V lost 5 bases to trimming and J lost 2 bases, with 13 bases between them. This chain's CDR3 is CASSTYRGPYEQYV. The CDR3, as DNA: TGTGCCAGCAGTACGTACCGGGGCCCCTACGAGCAGTACGTC.

In its sample, this clone was seen once. This chain connects TRBV7-9 to TRBJ2-7, with D perhaps matching TRBD1 (6 bases). CDR1 and CDR2 (germline): SEHNR, FQNEAQ (reference sequence). This CDR3 comprises 11 residues. Trimming removed 10 bases from V and 5 bases from J, with 12 bases in between. CDR3: CANPGQHEQYV. CDR3 bases: TGTGCCAACCCGGGACAACACGAGCAGTACGTC.

V is TRBV6-6 and J is TRBJ2-3; 12 bases match TRBD2. CDR1 and CDR2 (germline): MNHNY, SVGAGI (reference sequence). This CDR3 region has 15 residues. The V gene end was trimmed by 7 bases and the J gene end by 3 bases; junction bases not matched to a gene: 5. In DNA, the CDR3 is TGTGCCAGCATCAACGGACTAGCGGGGACAGATACGCAGTATTTT. It codes for CASINGLAGTDTQYF.

The J gene is TRBJ1-1, the V gene TRBV7-2, with D hard to call. Between the trimmed V and J ends, which lost 5 bases and 1 base, there was a span of 14 bases. The CDR3 sequence is 15 residues long. Germline V lookup: CDR1 SGHTA, CDR2 FQGNSA. The CDR3 region is CASSPLGGKNTEAFF. CDR3 bases: TGTGCCAGCAGCCCCCTTGGCGGCAAGAACACTGAAGCTTTCTTT.

This clone was found once. The chain employs TRBV9 and TRBJ2-7; no definite D call. The CDR3 length is 16 residues. V gave up 3 bases and J gave up 0 bases, with 16 bases separating them. Looked up from germline, CDR1 is SGDLS and CDR2 is YYNGEE. The CDR3 DNA follows: TGTGCCAGCAGCGCCCGCCCGGTGCTGAGCTCCTACGAGCAGTACGTC. Amino acids: CASSARPVLSSYEQYV.

The chain has TRBV7-9 and TRBJ1-4; unclear D gene. Germline values: CDR1 SEHNR, CDR2 FQNEAQ (reference sequence). CDR3 length equals 14 residues. The V and J ends lost 0 bases and 8 bases respectively, with 10 bases between them. CDR3 nucleotide sequence: TGTGCCAGCAGCTTAGCTGGGCAGTTGGAAAAACTGTTTTTT. Translated: CASSLAGQLEKLFF. Full variable domain (missing parts from reference TRBV7-9 and TRBJ1-4): DTGVSQNPRHKITKRGQNVTFRCDPISEHNRLYWYRQTLGQGPEFLTYFQNEAQLEKSRLLSDRFSAERPKGSFSTLEIQRTEQGDSAMYLCASSLAGQLEKLFFGSGTQLSVL.

The chain links TRBV30 to TRBJ1-2, with no clear D. The V end was cut by 0 bases, the J end by 2 bases, with 13 bases between. Germline V gene lookup returns CDR1 GTSNPN and CDR2 SVGIG (reference sequence). The CDR3 spans 15 residues. In DNA form, the CDR3 reads TGTGCCTGGAGTGTCTGGTACGGTCAAAACTATGGCTACACCTTC. This encodes CAWSVWYGQNYGYTF.

This chain joins TRBV7-9 and TRBJ1-2, with 7 bases aligning to TRBD1. The CDR3 covers 14 residues. In germline, CDR1 is SEHNR, CDR2 FQNEAQ (reference sequence). Trimming cost V 5 bases and J 4 bases; bases outside gene matches: 7. The CDR3 coding sequence is TGTGCCAGCAGCGGACAGGTATCGGGCTATGGCTACACCTTC. Translation gives CASSGQVSGYGYTF.

The chain carries TRBV6-2 or TRBV6-3 and TRBJ2-7; 8 bases align to TRBD1. Germline trimming cut 5 bases from V and 4 bases from J; bases unmatched to any gene: 1. There are 12 residues in the CDR3. Per the germline V gene, CDR1 is MNHEY and CDR2 is SVGEGT. CDR3 region: CASSQGAYEQYV. The CDR3 nucleotides are TGTGCCAGCAGTCAGGGGGCGTACGAGCAGTACGTC.

This chain links TRBV7-2 with TRBJ2-2; 9 nucleotides align to TRBD1. CDR3 size: 17 residues. V trimming: 4 bases; J trimming: 4 bases; junction bases outside the gene matches: 10. Per the germline V gene, CDR1 is SGHTA and CDR2 is FQGNSA. CDR3 coding DNA: TGTGCCAGCAGCTCGGGCGGGACAGGGCGTCGCACCGGGGAGCTGTTTTTT. Its protein is CASSSGGTGRRTGELFF.

This sequence joins TRBV6-1 and TRBJ1-5, with D perhaps matching TRBD1 (5 bases). Germline loops: CDR1 MNHNS, CDR2 SASEGT. V lost 3 bases, J lost 8 bases, and 14 bases lay in between. This CDR3 is 14 amino acids long. This CDR3 is CASSDRGALEPQHF. Written as DNA, the CDR3 is TGTGCCAGCAGTGATCGAGGGGCCTTGGAGCCCCAGCATTTT.

V is TRBV6-5 and J is TRBJ1-5; D not resolved. Germline values: CDR1 MNHEY, CDR2 SVGAGI. The CDR3 spans 14 residues. Between the trimmed V and J ends, which lost 8 bases and 3 bases, there was a span of 14 bases. The CDR3: CASQDGQHNQPQHF. The CDR3 nucleotides read TGTGCCAGCCAGGACGGGCAACACAATCAGCCCCAGCATTTT.

The rearrangement links TRBV4-3 to TRBJ2-3; 7 positions match TRBD2. From germline, CDR1 is LGHNA and CDR2 YSLEER. The CDR3 loop spans 16 amino acids. Trimming cost V 0 bases and J 0 bases; bases outside gene matches: 3. CDR3 bases: TGCGCCAGCAGCCAAGAGCCAGCGGGGAGCACAGATACGCAGTATTTT. It translates to CASSQEPAGSTDTQYF.

J is TRBJ2-5 and V is TRBV5-6; D uncertain. This CDR3 spans 12 amino acids. Germline V gene sequence: CDR1 SGHDT, CDR2 YYEEEE. Trimming took 2 bases from V and 0 from J, leaving 2 bases between them. CDR3 sequence (DNA): TGTGCCAGCAGCTTAGACCAAGAGACCCAGTACTTC. Translation: CASSLDQETQYF.

V gene TRBV6-1 combines with J gene TRBJ2-5; either TRBD1 or TRBD2 may supply D (6 bases each). This CDR3 is 16 amino acids long. Germline lookup yields CDR1 MNHNS and CDR2 SASEGT. V dropped 2 bases and J dropped 5 bases, with 18 bases sitting between them. CDR3 DNA: TGTGCCAGCAGTGAATTAAAGGGGGAGGCTGTGGAGACCCAGTACTTC. It is translated as CASSELKGEAVETQYF.

The gene calls are TRBV28 and TRBJ2-2; 8 bases map to TRBD2. The CDR3 spans 13 residues. With V trimmed by 4 bases and J by 9 bases, 4 bases remained unmatched. Germline assignment: CDR1 MDHEN and CDR2 SYDVKM. The CDR3 DNA sequence: TGTGCCAGCAGTTCGCTAGCGGGCCGGGAGCTGTTTTTT. Residues: CASSSLAGRELFF.

CDR3 nucleotide sequence: TGTGCCAGCACCCCGGGGGCAGCCCAAGAGACCCAGTACTTC. This codes for CASTPGAAQETQYF. The chain has TRBV7-9 and TRBJ2-5; D may correspond to TRBD1 or TRBD2 (6 bases each). The CDR3 is 14 amino acids. The germline CDR1 and CDR2 sequences are SEHNR and FQNEAQ (reference sequence). Between the trimmed V and J ends, which lost 7 bases and 1 base, there was a span of 13 bases.

The V call is TRBV11-2, the J call TRBJ2-7; 8 bases are a match to TRBD2. CDR1 is SGHAT and CDR2 is FQNNGV in the germline V gene. V gave up 8 bases and J gave up 4 bases; unmatched junction bases: 10. This CDR3 comprises 14 residues. This chain's CDR3 is CASSPTGGPYEQYV. DNA of the CDR3: TGTGCCAGCTCCCCTACGGGAGGGCCGTACGAGCAGTACGTC.

This chain joins TRBV9 and TRBJ1-2; unclear D gene. Germline CDR1 SGDLS, CDR2 YYNGEE. Trimming took 0 bases from V and 2 from J, leaving 17 bases between them. The CDR3 consists of 17 residues. The CDR3 loop is CASSVGTVAKINYGYTF. In DNA form, the CDR3 reads TGTGCCAGCAGCGTAGGAACAGTCGCCAAGATCAACTATGGCTACACCTTC.

This clone has more than one count but fewer than ten. V usage is TRBV30 and J usage is TRBJ1-6; D unresolved. Looked up from germline, CDR1 is GTSNPN and CDR2 is SVGIG (reference sequence). V was clipped by 4 bases and J by 6 bases, with 13 bases between them. The CDR3 contains 14 residues. For the CDR3, the DNA is TGTGCCTGGAACCGGCAAAACCGTAATTCACCCCTCCACTTT. Amino acids: CAWNRQNRNSPLHF.

V usage is TRBV9 and J usage is TRBJ2-6, with TRBD1 matching 10 bases. With 2 bases clipped from V and 5 bases from J, the junction kept 4 bases outside the gene matches. The CDR3 totals 16 residues. Germline values: CDR1 SGDLS, CDR2 YYNGEE. The CDR3 loop is CASSVETGGWANVLTF. DNA for the CDR3: TGTGCCAGCAGCGTGGAGACAGGGGGCTGGGCCAACGTCCTGACTTTC.